This record concerns one TCR beta chain sequence. This clonotype showed up many times. Its binding antigen is unknown. Per-base quality was not reported, and no clone a single base away is much larger than it. Per the germline V gene, MGHRA is the CDR1 and YSYEKL is the CDR2. Cut back by 4 bases and 5 bases, the V and J ends lie 15 bases apart. The CDR3 sequence holds 14 residues, the cysteine and phenylalanine included. CDR3 DNA only is kept here, 42 bases in frame from base 1. The sample originates from a study of glioma-infiltrating T cells (dated by TCRdb to about 2016). In terms of the full investigation: Glioma tissue, non-neoplastic brain tissue and matched peripheral blood mononuclear cells were used as sources from which TCR alpha- and beta-chain repertoires were sequenced. The paired cohort was made up of three low-grade glioma patients, eight primary glioblastoma patients and three non-glioma patients who contributed non-neoplastic brain tissue. Each tissue-infiltrating repertoire was compared with the same patient's peripheral blood repertoire to measure divergence between tissue and blood T-cell populations. On the study overall, not on this receptor specifically: In non-neoplastic patients, VJ-independent divergence between tissue and blood fell below expectation, whereas in all gliomas, and especially in low-grade gliomas, the divergence rose above expectation. Group comparisons rested on small numbers: three non-neoplastic, three low-grade glioma and roughly eight glioblastoma patients. Very few CDR3 sequences were shared between tissue and blood, attributed to high CDR3 diversity and limited sampling.

The iRepertoire nested amplicon-rescue multiplex PCR (arm-PCR) platform was used to amplify TCR alpha and beta CDR3 regions from RNA. The input for one-step reverse transcription and amplification was roughly 100-450 ng of either tissue mRNA or PBMC total RNA. After bead purification, a secondary multiplex PCR added Illumina adapters, and libraries were gel-purified between 200 and 400 bp. Internal 6-nucleotide barcodes were carried by the libraries and were used for demultiplexing. Libraries were sequenced on an Illumina MiSeq with 2x220 or 2x250 nucleotide paired-end reads. The authors' pipeline ran thus. Paired reads were merged using FLASH 1.2.11 and were aligned to the GRCh37 human genome using BWA-MEM, after which TRA and TRB reads were extracted. An IMGT-derived reference of cassette sequences and CDR3 motifs, with pseudogenes included, was used for V and J assignment. Three-frame translation of reads was performed, and productive CDR3s were defined as those with a C...FGXG motif and no stop codons. Unique combinations of V-J cassette pair and CDR3 amino acid sequence were defined as clonotypes. Filtering of reads was based on Hamming distance, with the threshold set by the sequence error rate of each sample in mapped regions. TCRdb reanalyzed the raw reads on its own, using fastp at Q25 for trimming and MiXCR for clone calling, and kept in-frame beta chains. CDR3 protein duplicates are merged, each entry listing the most common genes and DNA. The V and J calls shown here were made by TCRdb, not taken from the authors' results. This sample gives about 93,000 distinct CDR3 sequences in total; approximately 39% of them show up just once. The top ten hold about two fifths of the sample.

This sequence uses TRBV4-1 and TRBJ2-7; the D segment cannot be called with confidence. The clonotype comes from a human donor with low-grade glioma or glioblastoma, undergoing nonglioma brain surgery, or in good health (not recorded which). Sequenced material: glioma tissue, nonneoplastic brain tissue, or PBMCs (not recorded which). The DNA reads as follows: TGCGCCAGCAGCCTGACCATTACGGCGCACGAGCAGTACTTC. It encodes CASSLTITAHEQYF.